This T cell receptor beta chain was sequenced for a study of CD8+ T cells in alopecia areata. Study-wide background: Scalp area affected, as a percentage, set the severity score of treated patients.

V gave up 7 bases and J gave up 6 bases, with 9 bases separating them. The CDR3 spans 12 residues. Germline loops: CDR1 SNHLY, CDR2 FYNNEI. Documented treatment: oral pan-JAK inhibitor, 5-10 mg twice daily. Investigators isolated RNA and reverse transcribed it into cDNA to act as the sequencing template. Profiling relied on immunoSEQ multiplex PCR, and the TCRdb table lists in-frame clones only, not all of them. The table includes approximately 160,000 clones, about 60% detected once. General observations from the study: TCR sharing was clearer in mice than between patients, perhaps partly owing to patient HLA diversity. Tofacitinib significantly brought down scalp clonality and expanded CD8+ clones among top 100.

Comments on this clone: No antigen is known for it.

The chain is built from TRBV2 and TRBJ2-2; D not resolved. The sequences come from CD4+ T cells sorted from blood, collected at week 24, from a patient treated with tofacitinib. The TCR originated in a human donor with alopecia areata. The CDR3 spells CASTSLPGELFF. The CDR3 DNA sequence: TGTGCCAGCACCTCCCTGCCCGGGGAGCTGTTTTTT.